This T cell receptor beta chain emerged from a study of control samples from healthy donors and cancer patients. Trimming left V 4 bases short and J 2 bases short, with 14 bases between. The CDR3 runs to 15 residues. CDR1 LGHNA and CDR2 YNFKEQ come from the germline V gene. The table came from immunoSEQ multiplex PCR; TCRdb's copy has only in-frame clones and leaves some out. The data hold some 150,000 clones, with over 95% observed a single time. The receptor's source is a woman in her twenties or thirties in good health. Sequencing was carried out using blood. The chain joins TRBV4-2 to TRBJ1-1; D is perhaps TRBD1 (6 bases). The DNA of the CDR3 is TGTGCCAGCAGCCGAGCGGACAGAGATAACACTGAAGCTTTCTTT. It yields the protein CASSRADRDNTEAFF.